One sample yielded the 24 T cell receptor beta chains listed below, sequenced in a study of blood T cell repertoires in COVID-19. The data were produced by immunoSEQ multiplex PCR, yet TCRdb's version contains in-frame clones alone and is incomplete. This sample has hundreds of thousands of clones, with about 86% found just once. Sequences were obtained from PBMCs or T cells enriched from blood (not recorded which). Source of these receptors: a middle-aged woman with acute COVID-19.

V gene TRBV10-3 combines with J gene TRBJ2-1; 7 bases align to TRBD1. This CDR3 is built from 15 residues. The germline gives CDR1 ENHRY, CDR2 SYGVKD. V dropped 0 bases and J dropped 6; count of bases not matched to a gene: 5. CDR3 bases: TGTGCCATCAGTGAGTCGACGGGACAGCTCAATGAGCAGTTCTTC. This encodes CAISESTGQLNEQFF.

CDR3 sequence (DNA): TGCGCCAGCAGTGAGGACGGGAGGGGGACCGGGGAGCTGTTTTTT. It is translated as CASSEDGRGTGELFF. The chain combines TRBV10-1 with TRBJ2-2; 8 bases are shared with TRBD2. Trimming at V came to 2 bases and at J to 5 bases, leaving 4 bases not matched to a gene. The CDR3 contains 15 residues. Germline CDR1 is WNHNN and CDR2 is SYGVQD (reference sequence).

The chain employs TRBV28 and TRBJ1-4; maybe TRBD1 (6 bases). Trimming cost V 5 bases and J 8 bases, with 18 bases left between them. Germline CDR1 and CDR2: MDHEN and SYDVKM. There are 15 residues in the CDR3. The DNA of the CDR3 is TGTGCCAGCAGTACCCGGACAGTTATACGGGAAAAACTGTTTTTT. Its protein product is CASSTRTVIREKLFF.

Details on this clone: The same CDR3 arises from other DNA sequences in this sample as well. This chain uses TRBV12-3 or TRBV12-4 with TRBJ1-5; D is unresolved. This CDR3 has 13 amino acids. The germline V and J ends were trimmed by 3 bases and 4 bases, with 7 bases remaining between them. CDR3 protein: CASSFSGNQPQHF. DNA of the CDR3: TGTGCCAGCAGTTTCTCGGGTAATCAGCCCCAGCATTTT.

This clone was found a few times. The chain has TRBV9 and TRBJ1-6; weak D call: TRBD1 (5 bases). This CDR3 comprises 13 residues. CDR1 and CDR2 from the germline V gene are SGDLS and YYNGEE. V shed 3 bases and J shed 10 bases, with 11 bases lying between them. The CDR3 bases are TGTGCCAGCAGCGCGACCAGGGAATCACCCCTCCACTTT. It encodes CASSATRESPLHF.

V is TRBV19 and J is TRBJ1-2; 10 nucleotides align to TRBD1. CDR1 is LNHDA, CDR2 SQIVND, per germline (reference sequence). CDR3 length: 14 residues. V lost 6 bases, J lost 8 bases, and 9 bases stayed unmatched. CDR3 residues: CASRSGQGVWGYTF. The CDR3 DNA sequence: TGTGCCAGTAGATCCGGACAGGGGGTCTGGGGCTACACCTTC. Full variable domain (outside the CDR3, taken from reference TRBV19 and TRBJ1-2): DGGITQSPKYLFRKEGQNVTLSCEQNLNHDAMYWYRQDPGQGLRLIYYSQIVNDFQKGDIAEGYSVSREKKESFPLTVTSAQKNPTAFYLCASRSGQGVWGYTFGSGTRLTVV.

This clone occurred a few times. The chain couples TRBV13 to TRBJ1-5, with TRBD1 as a possible D gene (6 bases). V lost 5 bases, J lost 2 bases, and 19 bases lay in between. Germline CDR1 and CDR2: PRHDT and FYEKMQ (reference sequence). The CDR3 totals 17 residues. The CDR3 coding sequence is TGTGCCAGCAGCCCGAACTCCAGGGGAGCCGGCAATCAGCCCCAGCATTTT. Residues: CASSPNSRGAGNQPQHF.

The genes are TRBV19 and TRBJ2-1; D uncertain. CDR3 size: 14 residues. The ends were cut back, 3 bases at V and 9 bases at J, with 15 bases in the middle. The germline V gene encodes CDR1 LNHDA and CDR2 SQIVND (reference sequence). Here the CDR3 reads CASSIPQSLSEQFF. CDR3 coding DNA: TGTGCCAGTAGTATCCCCCAAAGCCTAAGTGAGCAGTTCTTC.

This clone was recorded a few times. The V call is TRBV2, the J call TRBJ1-5; D not certain. This CDR3 spans 16 amino acids. The germline CDR1 and CDR2 sequences are SNHLY and FYNNEI. Trimming cost V 1 base and J 2 bases, with 12 bases left between them. CDR3: CASSEVSREGNQPQHF. CDR3 coding DNA: TGTGCCAGCAGTGAAGTTAGTAGGGAGGGCAATCAGCCCCAGCATTTT.

CDR3 in amino acids: CATSDSTGGHNYGYTF. The CDR3 DNA sequence: TGTGCCACCAGTGATAGCACAGGGGGACATAACTATGGCTACACCTTC. V is TRBV24-1 and J is TRBJ1-2; TRBD1 matches at 8 bases. J lost 1 base, V lost 3 bases, and 6 bases had no gene match. Germline values: CDR1 KGHDR, CDR2 SFDVKD. This CDR3 is built from 16 residues.

The rearrangement uses TRBV24-1 and TRBJ2-1, with a weak D call TRBD2 (6 bases). Germline CDR1 is KGHDR and CDR2 is SFDVKD. V gave up 4 bases and J gave up 7 bases, with 19 bases separating them. The CDR3 has 16 residues. CDR3 sequence (DNA): TGTGCCACCAGTGACCCGCCGGGTAGTAGCGGTAATGAGCAGTTCTTC. Residues: CATSDPPGSSGNEQFF.

The gene calls are TRBV9 and TRBJ2-7; 9 bases are shared with TRBD2. V shed 6 bases and J 1 base; nucleotides not matched to a gene: 5. Germline loops: CDR1 SGDLS, CDR2 YYNGEE. There are 14 residues in the CDR3. The CDR3 here is CASTPLAGSYEQYF. The CDR3, as DNA: TGTGCCAGCACCCCCCTAGCGGGGTCCTACGAGCAGTACTTC.

This clone appeared a few times. The rearrangement links TRBV11-2 to TRBJ2-5; 7 bases match TRBD1. This CDR3 is 15 amino acids long. Per germline, CDR1 SGHAT and CDR2 FQNNGV. J lost 2 bases, V lost 5 bases, and 8 bases had no gene match. CDR3 DNA sequence: TGTGCCAGCAGCCGCAGAGGGGGCGCGCAAGAGACCCAGTACTTC. It encodes CASSRRGGAQETQYF.

The chain carries TRBV7-9 and TRBJ1-5; 9 bases are shared with TRBD1. This CDR3 has 15 amino acids. The junction had 5 bases not matched to a gene; V was cut back by 5 bases and J by 3 bases. CDR1 SEHNR and CDR2 FQNEAQ come from the germline V gene (reference sequence). This CDR3 is CASSTGTGLNQPQHF. DNA for the CDR3: TGTGCCAGCAGCACCGGGACAGGGCTCAATCAGCCCCAGCATTTT.

The chain uses TRBV6-1 and TRBJ2-1; 9 bases match TRBD2. This CDR3 is 19 amino acids long. V trimming: 2 bases; J trimming: 5 bases; junction bases outside the gene matches: 16. The germline V gene encodes CDR1 MNHNS and CDR2 SASEGT. CDR3 protein: CASSESAGGGRGFNNEQFF. The CDR3 region has the DNA TGTGCCAGCAGTGAATCGGCGGGGGGGGGCAGGGGATTTAACAATGAGCAGTTCTTC.

The V gene is TRBV7-3, the J gene TRBJ2-2, with D unresolved. The CDR3 runs to 13 residues. Germline V gene data show CDR1 as SGHTA and CDR2 as FQGTGA. The V and J ends lost 3 bases and 6 bases respectively, with 8 bases between them. CDR3 in amino acids: CASSFSEAGELFF. CDR3 sequence (DNA): TGTGCCAGCAGCTTCAGTGAGGCCGGGGAGCTGTTTTTT.

The chain joins TRBV12-3 or TRBV12-4 to TRBJ2-7; 8 bases align to TRBD2. This CDR3 region has 13 residues. J was trimmed by 6 bases and V by 5 bases; bases with no gene match: 6. CDR3 nucleotide sequence: TGTGCCAGCAGTAACCACGGGGGGGGCGAGCAGTACTTC. Protein sequence: CASSNHGGGEQYF.

The genes are TRBV19 and TRBJ1-5, with D hard to call. V lost 3 bases to trimming and J lost 0 bases, with 12 bases between them. Germline V gene data show CDR1 as LNHDA and CDR2 as SQIVND (reference sequence). This CDR3 is 16 amino acids long. This chain's CDR3 is CASSMVGGNSNQPQHF. CDR3 in DNA: TGTGCCAGTAGTATGGTAGGAGGGAATAGCAATCAGCCCCAGCATTTT.

The chain links TRBV9 to TRBJ2-1; TRBD2 is a possible D gene (5 bases). Trimming took off 5 bases at V and 7 bases at J, with 10 bases between the two ends. From germline, CDR1 is SGDLS and CDR2 YYNGEE. The CDR3 runs 12 residues. CDR3 residues: CASSESGNEQFF. The CDR3 DNA reads as TGTGCCAGCAGTGAAAGCGGAAATGAGCAGTTCTTC. The whole variable domain, filled in from reference TRBV9 and TRBJ2-1, reads DSGVTQTPKHLITATGQRVTLRCSPRSGDLSVYWYQQSLDQGLQFLIQYYNGEERAKGNILERFSAQQFPDLHSELNLSSLELGDSALYFCASSESGNEQFFGPGTRLTVL.

This clone was picked up a small number of times. The V and J genes are TRBV28 and TRBJ2-7; D ambiguous. The CDR3 contains 13 residues. V was trimmed by 3 bases and J by 4 bases, leaving 10 bases between them. Germline CDR1 reads MDHEN; CDR2 reads SYDVKM. The CDR3 is CASSLTRNYEQYF. The CDR3 DNA is TGTGCCAGCAGTTTGACCAGGAATTACGAGCAGTACTTC. Full variable domain (remainder filled in from reference TRBV28 and TRBJ2-7): DVKVTQSSRYLVKRTGEKVFLECVQDMDHENMFWYRQDPGLGLRLIYFSYDVKMKEKGDIPEGYSVSREKKERFSLILESASTNQTSMYLCASSLTRNYEQYFGPGTRLTVT.

V and J are TRBV3-1 (or the pseudogene TRBV3-2) and TRBJ2-2, with D possibly TRBD1 on 5 matching bases. The V gene's germline CDR1 is LGHDT and CDR2 YNNKEL (reference sequence). V lost 4 bases to trimming and J lost 6 bases, with 15 bases between them. The CDR3 loop spans 15 amino acids. CDR3 DNA sequence: TGTGCCAGCAGCCGGAAGGGGTTCATACCCGGGGAGCTGTTTTTT. Protein product: CASSRKGFIPGELFF.

The genes are TRBV27 and TRBJ2-7, with TRBD1 matching over 7 bases. The CDR3 sequence is 14 residues long. J lost 3 bases, V lost 5 bases, and 7 bases had no gene match. Germline V gene sequence: CDR1 MNHEY, CDR2 SMNVEV (reference sequence). The CDR3 sequence is CASSAIDRDYEQYF. CDR3 nucleotide sequence: TGTGCCAGCAGTGCCATAGACAGGGACTACGAGCAGTACTTC.

The chain has TRBV10-3 and TRBJ2-1, with D tentatively TRBD1 (5 bases). This CDR3 region has 13 residues. V lost 4 bases and J 5 bases, leaving 9 bases between the germline ends. From germline, CDR1 is ENHRY and CDR2 SYGVKD. The CDR3 DNA reads as TGTGCCATCAGTGGAATGGACAACAATGAGCAGTTCTTC. This translates into CAISGMDNNEQFF.

The V gene is TRBV6-5, the J gene TRBJ2-7; 7 nucleotides agree with TRBD1. Trimming at V came to 8 bases and at J to 5 bases, leaving 9 bases not matched to a gene. Per germline, CDR1 MNHEY and CDR2 SVGAGI. This CDR3 is 13 amino acids long. CDR3 in DNA: TGTGCCAGCCTCCGGGACAGTTCGCACGAGCAGTACTTC. It is translated as CASLRDSSHEQYF.